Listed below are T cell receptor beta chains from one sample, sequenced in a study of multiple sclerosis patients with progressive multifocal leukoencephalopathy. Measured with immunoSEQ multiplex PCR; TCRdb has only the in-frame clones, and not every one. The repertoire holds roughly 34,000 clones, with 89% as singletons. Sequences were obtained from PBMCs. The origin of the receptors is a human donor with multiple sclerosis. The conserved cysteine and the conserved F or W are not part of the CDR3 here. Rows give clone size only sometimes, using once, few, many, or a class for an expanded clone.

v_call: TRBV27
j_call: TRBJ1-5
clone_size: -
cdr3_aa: ASSQGPLGPQH

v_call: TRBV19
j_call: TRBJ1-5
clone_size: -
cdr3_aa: ASSIAGYQPQH

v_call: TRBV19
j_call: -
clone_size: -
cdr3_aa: ASSTSPGVYEQY

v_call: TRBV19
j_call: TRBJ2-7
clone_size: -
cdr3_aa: ASSIGWDRSYEQY

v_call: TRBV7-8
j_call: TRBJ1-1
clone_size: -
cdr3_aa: ASSLVGGWQESEAF

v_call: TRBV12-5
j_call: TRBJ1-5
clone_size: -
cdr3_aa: ASGLGGDRGRGQPQH

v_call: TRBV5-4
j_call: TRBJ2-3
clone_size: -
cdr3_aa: ASSPPGGLAGLDTQY

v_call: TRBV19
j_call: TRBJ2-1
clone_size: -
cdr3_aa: ASKDGSAHNEQF

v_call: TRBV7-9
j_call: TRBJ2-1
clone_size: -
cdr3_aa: ASSLGGSTNEQF

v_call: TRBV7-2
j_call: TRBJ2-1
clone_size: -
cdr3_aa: ASSRTSGRVNEQF

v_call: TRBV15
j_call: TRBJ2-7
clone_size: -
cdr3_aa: ATSRVGGRPEQY

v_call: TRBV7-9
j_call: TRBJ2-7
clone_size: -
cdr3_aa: ASSLGASYEQY

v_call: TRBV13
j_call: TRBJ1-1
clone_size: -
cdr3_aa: ASSYGDLGAF

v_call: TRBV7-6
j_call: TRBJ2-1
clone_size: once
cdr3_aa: ASSLNNEQF

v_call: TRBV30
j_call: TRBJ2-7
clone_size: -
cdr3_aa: AWSVGGGKPYEQY

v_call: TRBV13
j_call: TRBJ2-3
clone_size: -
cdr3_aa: ASSDPSQPSGRDTQY

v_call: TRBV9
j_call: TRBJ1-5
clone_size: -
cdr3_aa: ASSVGTVLGPQH

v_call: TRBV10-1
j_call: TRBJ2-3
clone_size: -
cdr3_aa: ASNPGQGATDTQY

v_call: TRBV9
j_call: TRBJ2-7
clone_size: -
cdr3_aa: ASSVAGGGSYEQY

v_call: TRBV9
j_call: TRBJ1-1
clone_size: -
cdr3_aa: ASSVAAGGNTEAF

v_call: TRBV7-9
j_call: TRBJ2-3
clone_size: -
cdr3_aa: ASSLATDTQY

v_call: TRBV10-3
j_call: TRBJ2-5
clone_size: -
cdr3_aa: AISTGTGPQETQY

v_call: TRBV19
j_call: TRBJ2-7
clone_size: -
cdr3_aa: ASSMPGRVSHEQY

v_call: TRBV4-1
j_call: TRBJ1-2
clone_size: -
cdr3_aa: ASSPLGGDYGYT

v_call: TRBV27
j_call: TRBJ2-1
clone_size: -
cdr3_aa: ASSSVPLSFRAAWGEQF

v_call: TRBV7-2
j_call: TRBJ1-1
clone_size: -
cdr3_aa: ASSRQVNTEAF

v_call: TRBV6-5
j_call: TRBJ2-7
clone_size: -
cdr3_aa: ASSYGRDVFTYEQY

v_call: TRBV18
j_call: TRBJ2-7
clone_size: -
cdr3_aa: ASSPPGTYEQY

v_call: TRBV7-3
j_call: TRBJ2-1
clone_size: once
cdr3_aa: ASSLGRGQF

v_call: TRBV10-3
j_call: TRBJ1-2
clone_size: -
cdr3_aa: AINTPGQGNYGYT

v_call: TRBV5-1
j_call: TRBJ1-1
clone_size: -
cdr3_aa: ASSWGAGGTEAF

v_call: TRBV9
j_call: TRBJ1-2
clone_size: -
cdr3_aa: ASSGPSSYGYT

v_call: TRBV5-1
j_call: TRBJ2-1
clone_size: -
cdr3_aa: ASSQSLESSYNEQF

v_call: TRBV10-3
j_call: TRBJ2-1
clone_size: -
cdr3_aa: AISERRGGASGQHNEQF

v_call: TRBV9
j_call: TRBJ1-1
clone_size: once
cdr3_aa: ASSVVPLPNEAF

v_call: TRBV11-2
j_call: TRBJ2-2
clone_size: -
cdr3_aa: ASSSAQTSSNTGELF

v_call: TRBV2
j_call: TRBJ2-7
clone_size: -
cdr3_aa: ASSEGDRGKYEQY

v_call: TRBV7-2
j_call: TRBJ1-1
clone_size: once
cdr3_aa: ASSSQILVGAF

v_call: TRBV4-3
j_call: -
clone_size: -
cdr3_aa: ASSPAGTPIEQY

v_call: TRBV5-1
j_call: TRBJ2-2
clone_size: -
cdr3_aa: ASSLSSKRFTGELF

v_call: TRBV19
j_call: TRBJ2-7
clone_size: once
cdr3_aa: ASSIVRGGLAGVVEQY

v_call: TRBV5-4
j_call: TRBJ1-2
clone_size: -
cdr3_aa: ASSPTYPGQGNYGYT

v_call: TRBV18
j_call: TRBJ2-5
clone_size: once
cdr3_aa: ASSPDRGQETQY

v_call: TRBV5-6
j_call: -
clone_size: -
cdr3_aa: ASSRQDRGPYEQY

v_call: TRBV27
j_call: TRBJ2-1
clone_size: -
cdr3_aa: ASSPSGGLEQF

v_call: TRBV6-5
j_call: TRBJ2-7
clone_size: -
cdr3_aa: ASSYSRGASYEQY